Following are 30 T cell receptor beta chains from one sample sequenced in a study of blood T cell repertoires in COVID-19. Data came from immunoSEQ multiplex PCR; TCRdb stores just in-frame clones and leaves some out. The profile covers approximately 160,000 clones, with about 82% appearing a single time and around 6.6% taken by the ten largest. Input material: peripheral blood. The receptor source for this set is a man aged 50 to 60 with active or convalescent COVID-19.

CDR3 nucleotide sequence: TGTGCCAGCAGCTTAGGTGGGGGGGAAGGCACTGAAGCTTTCTTT. It translates to CASSLGGGEGTEAFF. V and J are TRBV7-9 and TRBJ1-1; the D gene is possibly TRBD1 (5 bases). V shed 1 base and J shed 4 bases, with 13 bases lying between them. CDR1 is SEHNR, CDR2 FQNEAQ, per germline (reference sequence). The CDR3 sequence is 15 residues long.

The V call is TRBV9, the J call TRBJ2-3, with TRBD2 matching over 10 bases. V was pared by 6 bases and J by 3 bases, with 10 bases of the junction left unmatched. The CDR3 has 16 amino acids. Germline assignment: CDR1 SGDLS and CDR2 YYNGEE. CDR3 DNA: TGTGCCAGCAAGCCGCGGGCTAGCGGGAGAACAGATACGCAGTATTTT. Its translation: CASKPRASGRTDTQYF. The full variable domain, its missing parts supplied by reference TRBV9 and TRBJ2-3, is DSGVTQTPKHLITATGQRVTLRCSPRSGDLSVYWYQQSLDQGLQFLIQYYNGEERAKGNILERFSAQQFPDLHSELNLSSLELGDSALYFCASKPRASGRTDTQYFGPGTRLTVL.

The chain combines TRBV7-8 with TRBJ1-6; 7 bases map to TRBD1. The CDR3 has 16 amino acids. Germline V gives CDR1 SGHVS, CDR2 FQNEAQ. The trim removed 5 bases at V and 7 bases at J, leaving 11 bases unmatched. The CDR3 DNA reads as TGTGCCAGCAGCCCGTTCAGGGGGATGAGAAATTCACCCCTCCACTTT. This sequence encodes CASSPFRGMRNSPLHF.

The chain couples TRBV19 to TRBJ1-2; D is possibly TRBD1 (6 bases). Trimming shortened V by 3 bases and J by 10 bases, and 18 bases separated the two germline ends. This CDR3 contains 14 residues. Per germline, CDR1 LNHDA and CDR2 SQIVND (reference sequence). In nucleotides, the CDR3 is TGTGCCAGTAGTATTGACAGGCGGTCAAGGGACTACACCTTC. It is translated as CASSIDRRSRDYTF.

There are a few counts of this clone. This chain joins TRBV6-5 and TRBJ1-1; TRBD1 is a possible D gene (6 bases). The CDR3 runs 14 residues. Trimming took off 0 bases at V and 3 bases at J, with 8 bases between the two ends. Germline values: CDR1 MNHEY, CDR2 SVGAGI. In DNA form, the CDR3 reads TGTGCCAGCAGTTACTCGGGGGCACACACTGAAGCTTTCTTT. It specifies CASSYSGAHTEAFF.

V gene TRBV21-1 combines with J gene TRBJ2-2; the table's D call, TRBD2, has no DNA check behind it. TRBV21-1 corresponds to a pseudogene. CDR3 length: 19 residues. The CDR3 sequence is CASSKGQSGRGSVWRGAVF. The DNA of the CDR3 is TGTGCCAGCAGCAAAGGACAGTCCGGGAGGGGGAGTGTTTGGCGGGGAGCTGTTTTT.

The J gene is TRBJ2-3, the V gene TRBV3-1 (or the pseudogene TRBV3-2), with 12 bases identical to TRBD2. The CDR3 spans 16 residues. Germline CDR1 is LGHDT and CDR2 is YNNKEL (reference sequence). V lost 5 bases and J lost 5; bases outside the gene matches: 8. CDR3 loop: CASSGGTSGQGDTQYF. The CDR3 region has the DNA TGTGCCAGCAGCGGAGGGACTAGCGGGCAAGGAGATACGCAGTATTTT.

The V call is TRBV29-1, the J call TRBJ2-1; weak D call: TRBD2 (6 bases). The V end was cut by 6 bases, the J end by 4 bases, with 16 bases between. CDR3 length equals 14 residues. Germline V gene sequence: CDR1 SQVTM, CDR2 ANQGSEA. The chain's CDR3 is CSVPEPGAYNEQFF. The CDR3 DNA follows: TGCAGCGTCCCGGAGCCGGGAGCATACAATGAGCAGTTCTTC.

The chain is built from TRBV18 and TRBJ2-7; D may be TRBD1 (5 bases). The germline V gene encodes CDR1 KGHSH and CDR2 LQKENI. The CDR3 is made up of 14 amino acids. V lost 5 bases and J lost 4, with 15 bases in between. The CDR3 loop is CASSEQPGFYEQYF. CDR3 bases: TGTGCCAGCTCAGAACAACCAGGGTTTTACGAGCAGTACTTC.

The chain is built from TRBV19 and TRBJ1-3, with D perhaps TRBD1 (5 bases). The V end lost 3 bases, the J end lost 0 bases, and 9 bases lay between the germline ends. The CDR3 spans 15 residues. CDR1 LNHDA and CDR2 SQIVND come from the germline V gene (reference sequence). The CDR3 region is CASSMGGTSGNTIYF. The CDR3 nucleotides read TGTGCCAGTAGTATGGGGGGAACCTCTGGAAACACCATATATTTT. Full variable domain (missing parts from reference TRBV19 and TRBJ1-3): DGGITQSPKYLFRKEGQNVTLSCEQNLNHDAMYWYRQDPGQGLRLIYYSQIVNDFQKGDIAEGYSVSREKKESFPLTVTSAQKNPTAFYLCASSMGGTSGNTIYFGEGSWLTVV.

CDR3 DNA: TGTGCCAGCAGCTTAGGGTCCCGTCGGCTAGGAGAGACCCAGTACTTC. Its protein product is CASSLGSRRLGETQYF. The chain carries TRBV7-9 and TRBJ2-5; D remains unclear. Germline lookup yields CDR1 SEHNR and CDR2 FQNEAQ (reference sequence). The CDR3 runs 16 residues. Trimming left V 1 base short and J 4 bases short, with 16 bases between.

This rearrangement joins TRBV5-5 to TRBJ1-2, with D possibly matching TRBD1 (6 bases). Germline loops: CDR1 SGHKS, CDR2 YYEKEE (reference sequence). The V end lost 1 base, the J end lost 2 bases, and 9 bases lay between the germline ends. This CDR3 is built from 14 residues. CDR3 nucleotides: TGTGCCAGCAGCTTGAGTCAGGGGAACTATGGCTACACCTTC. Translated, it gives CASSLSQGNYGYTF.

The chain carries TRBV7-8 and TRBJ1-1; D is unclear. Germline-derived CDR1 and CDR2 are SGHVS and FQNEAQ. The CDR3 extends over 13 amino acids. Trimming left V 5 bases short and J 0 bases short, with 7 bases between. The CDR3 DNA sequence: TGTGCCAGCAGCCAGACTTTGAACACTGAAGCTTTCTTT. This translates into CASSQTLNTEAFF.

The sample holds one count of this clone. This chain connects TRBV5-4 to TRBJ2-5, with 8 bases that match TRBD2. The V gene end was trimmed by 2 bases and the J gene end by 2 bases; junction bases not matched to a gene: 11. Germline CDR1 and CDR2: SGHNT and YYREEE (reference sequence). The CDR3 totals 17 residues. CDR3 nucleotides: TGTGCCAGCAGCTTAAAGCGGGAGTGGTCAGGGCAAGAGACCCAGTACTTC. Translation gives CASSLKREWSGQETQYF.

This chain links TRBV5-1 with TRBJ2-1; 14 bases match TRBD2. There are 16 residues in the CDR3. The germline gives CDR1 SGHRS, CDR2 YFSETQ. V lost 0 bases to trimming and J lost 9 bases; unmatched junction nucleotides: 5. The CDR3 sequence: CASSLDGLAGGFEQFF. CDR3 coding DNA: TGCGCCAGCAGCTTGGACGGACTAGCGGGAGGTTTTGAGCAGTTCTTC.

This rearrangement joins TRBV21-1 to TRBJ2-3; TRBD1 was called by the table and not checked on the DNA. TRBV21-1 is flagged as a pseudogene. The CDR3 is 22 residues long. CDR3 sequence: CASSKDVIKGQDDCNGTDTQYF. The CDR3 bases are TGTGCCAGCAGCAAAGACGTTATAAAGGGACAGGACGACTGTAACGGCACAGATACGCAGTATTTT.

Concerning this clone itself: The junction differs from germline at one of its ends, possibly a read error. The V call is TRBV5-4, the J call TRBJ2-3, with 11 positions matching TRBD1. This CDR3 is built from 15 residues. Germline-derived CDR1 and CDR2 are SGHNT and YYREEE (reference sequence). CDR3 protein: CASTLDRGRADTQYF. In nucleotides, the CDR3 is TGTGCCAGCACCTTGGACAGGGGGCGGGCAGATACGCAGTATTTT.

The V call is TRBV2, the J call TRBJ1-1; maybe TRBD1 (6 bases). Per germline, CDR1 SNHLY and CDR2 FYNNEI. This CDR3 is built from 13 residues. The V end was cut by 6 bases, the J end by 5 bases, with 13 bases between. CDR3 protein: CASRGQYSTEAFF. The CDR3 coding sequence is TGTGCCAGCAGAGGACAGTATTCAACTGAAGCTTTCTTT.

The chain couples TRBV6-1 to TRBJ2-5; 9 bases are a match to TRBD2. In germline, CDR1 is MNHNS, CDR2 SASEGT. The CDR3 runs 15 residues. V lost 2 bases and J lost 1; bases outside the gene matches: 2. The CDR3 region is CASSELAGLQETQYF. CDR3 bases: TGTGCCAGCAGTGAACTAGCGGGGCTCCAAGAGACCCAGTACTTC.

This chain uses TRBV19 with TRBJ2-7; possible D gene TRBD1, 5 bases. This CDR3 has 14 amino acids. Germline V gene data show CDR1 as LNHDA and CDR2 as SQIVND (reference sequence). V lost 4 bases to trimming and J lost 1 base, with 11 bases between them. Here the CDR3 DNA reads TGTGCCAGTAGTACCCAGGGTGGTTCCTACGAGCAGTACTTC. This codes for CASSTQGGSYEQYF.

The chain carries TRBV19 and TRBJ1-1, with 11 positions matching TRBD1. Germline assignment: CDR1 LNHDA and CDR2 SQIVND (reference sequence). The CDR3 loop spans 14 amino acids. V was clipped by 5 bases and J by 5 bases; unmatched bases: 4. CDR3 DNA: TGTGCCAGTAGTTTCGGGACAGGGGGGACTGAAGCTTTCTTT. Translated, it gives CASSFGTGGTEAFF.

This chain connects TRBV19 to TRBJ1-1, with 8 bases matching TRBD1. CDR1 is LNHDA, CDR2 SQIVND, per germline (reference sequence). V shed 8 bases, J shed 4 bases, and the junction held 6 bases outside the gene matches. This CDR3 region has 13 residues. CDR3 DNA sequence: TGTGCCAGTCTCGGACAGGGCGGCACTGAAGCTTTCTTT. Translated: CASLGQGGTEAFF.

This clone showed up just a few times. CDR3 in amino acids: CASSPTALRGEQYF. The CDR3 nucleotides are TGCGCCAGCAGCCCGACAGCTCTCCGAGGCGAGCAGTACTTC. This chain joins TRBV5-1 and TRBJ2-7, with a weak D call TRBD1 (5 bases). Germline-derived CDR1 and CDR2 are SGHRS and YFSETQ. V was pared by 4 bases and J by 6 bases, with 17 bases between. The CDR3 is 14 residues long.

The chain has TRBV3-1 (or the pseudogene TRBV3-2) and TRBJ2-3, with D tentatively TRBD1 (7 bases). Germline CDR1 and CDR2: LGHDT and YNNKEL (reference sequence). The CDR3 spans 15 residues. The germline V and J ends were trimmed by 0 bases and 5 bases, with 12 bases remaining between them. CDR3 protein: CASSQERQGGDTQYF. The CDR3 coding sequence is TGTGCCAGCAGCCAAGAGAGACAGGGAGGAGATACGCAGTATTTT.

V gene TRBV29-1 combines with J gene TRBJ2-7; 11 bases are a match to TRBD1. V lost 2 bases and J lost 0; bases outside the gene matches: 6. The CDR3 is 16 amino acids. CDR1 is SQVTM and CDR2 is ANQGSEA in the germline V gene. The CDR3 sequence: CSVERGTGGNSYEQYF. Written as DNA, the CDR3 is TGCAGCGTTGAACGGGGGACAGGGGGAAACTCCTACGAGCAGTACTTC.

The chain carries TRBV6-5 and TRBJ1-1; 8 nucleotides agree with TRBD1. Germline assignment: CDR1 MNHEY and CDR2 SVGAGI. The CDR3 is 15 residues long. The ends lost 5 bases at V and 5 bases at J; junction bases unmatched: 10. CDR3 in DNA: TGTGCCAGCAGTCAGTTACAGGGGGGAGTGACTGAAGCTTTCTTT. As protein: CASSQLQGGVTEAFF.

The chain recombines TRBV6-5 with TRBJ1-1; D is perhaps TRBD1 (6 bases). The CDR3 loop spans 15 amino acids. Germline-derived CDR1 and CDR2 are MNHEY and SVGAGI. The germline V and J ends were trimmed by 2 bases and 2 bases, with 12 bases remaining between them. CDR3 DNA: TGTGCCAGCAGTTACGCCGGGACACCTAACACTGAAGCTTTCTTT. Translation: CASSYAGTPNTEAFF.

The count of this clone is one. The chain has TRBV7-2 and TRBJ2-2; D might be TRBD1 (6 bases). V shed 8 bases and J shed 7 bases, with 17 bases lying between them. There are 14 residues in the CDR3. Germline lookup yields CDR1 SGHTA and CDR2 FQGNSA. CDR3 DNA: TGTGCCAGCGTCGTGGCAGGGGCGGACGGGGAGCTGTTTTTT. As protein: CASVVAGADGELFF. Supplemented by reference TRBV7-2 and TRBJ2-2, the full variable domain reads GAGVSQSPSNKVTEKGKDVELRCDPISGHTALYWYRQSLGQGLEFLIYFQGNSAPDKSGLPSDRFSAERTGGSVSTLTIQRTQQEDSAVYLCASVVAGADGELFFGEGSRLTVL.

This chain joins TRBV6-1 and TRBJ2-2; D perhaps matches TRBD2 (6 bases). Germline values: CDR1 MNHNS, CDR2 SASEGT. CDR3 size: 13 residues. V dropped 7 bases and J dropped 4 bases, with 10 bases sitting between them. CDR3 protein: CASTWGVTGELFF. The DNA of the CDR3 is TGTGCCAGCACCTGGGGGGTCACCGGGGAGCTGTTTTTT.

About this clone itself: An end of the junction differs from the germline gene, which may be a read error. The V and J genes are TRBV6-1 and TRBJ2-1, with D uncertain. CDR1 is MNHNS and CDR2 is SASEGT in the germline V gene. The CDR3 length is 14 residues. CDR3 nucleotide sequence: TGTGCCAGCGGTGAAATTAACTCCTACAATGAGCAGTTCTTC. Translation gives CASGEINSYNEQFF.